This TCR beta chain was captured by sequencing in a study of OX40 agonist ivuxolimab in advanced cancers. The wider study: An agonistic human IgG2 monoclonal antibody against OX40 (CD134) was given.

Findings and caveats of the study: The 0.1-3.0 mg/kg partial responders had among the lowest clonal expansion. Among T cells, CD8+ cells averaged more expanded clones than CD4+ cells. Dose levels from 0.1 to 3.0 mg/kg saw CD4+ and CD8+ blood T cells expand clonally by week 6.

Libraries were prepared by immunoSEQ multiplex PCR; TCRdb keeps only in-frame clonotypes and omits some of them. Here the sample spans about 92,000 clones, roughly 90% being singletons. A remark on this clone: What it recognizes is unknown.

Germline CDR1 MNHEY, CDR2 SVGAGI. The germline V and J ends were trimmed by 5 bases and 8 bases, with 9 bases remaining between them. The CDR3 extends over 11 amino acids. The specimen was CD4+ or CD8+ T cells sorted from blood, collected in a trial of the OX40 agonist ivuxolimab. The receptor comes from an adult with an advanced solid tumor such as melanoma, head and neck, liver or kidney cancer. This sequence joins TRBV6-5 and TRBJ1-1, with D possibly matching TRBD1 (5 bases). The CDR3 coding sequence is TGTGCCAGCAGTACCAAGGGGGAAGCTTTCTTT. Its protein product is CASSTKGEAFF.